One and the same sample provided the 28 T cell receptor beta chains below, sequenced in a study of cytomegalovirus exposure and HLA in healthy donors. PCR amplification relied on 60 Vbeta primers (plus 13 Jbeta primers). TCRdb's copy holds only in-frame clones and misses some; the assay was immunoSEQ multiplex PCR. In the table there are approximately 170,000 clones, 70% to 90% of which are singletons. The sample comprised PBMCs. Receptors were obtained from a male donor in good health and CMV-seronegative.

The J gene is TRBJ2-5, the V gene TRBV28; TRBD2 aligns across 11 bases. From germline, CDR1 is MDHEN and CDR2 SYDVKM. The CDR3 is made up of 16 amino acids. V dropped 2 bases and J dropped 1; count of bases not matched to a gene: 3. CDR3 nucleotide sequence: TGTGCCAGCAGTTTAGGACTAGCGGGTTCCCAAGAGACCCAGTACTTC. Its protein is CASSLGLAGSQETQYF.

The chain links TRBV10-3 to TRBJ2-7; 15 bases line up with TRBD2. Germline V gene lookup returns CDR1 ENHRY and CDR2 SYGVKD. Germline trimming cut 6 bases from V and 4 bases from J; bases unmatched to any gene: 1. This CDR3 has 14 amino acids. The CDR3 region has the DNA TGTGCCATCAGGGGGACTAGCGGGGGGTACGAGCAGTACTTC. Translating it yields CAIRGTSGGYEQYF.

The chain links TRBV6-1 to TRBJ2-1, with 9 bases that match TRBD1. V shed 5 bases and J 7 bases; nucleotides not matched to a gene: 9. From germline, CDR1 is MNHNS and CDR2 SASEGT. The CDR3 contains 15 residues. In DNA, the CDR3 is TGTGCCAGCAGTACCAATCCCGGGACAGGGAATGAGCAGTTCTTC. This translates into CASSTNPGTGNEQFF.

This chain connects TRBV6-1 to TRBJ1-5; a possible D gene is TRBD1 (5 bases). Germline V gene lookup returns CDR1 MNHNS and CDR2 SASEGT. CDR3 length equals 15 residues. V shed 7 bases and J shed 0 bases, with 13 bases lying between them. The CDR3 sequence: CASIIDSPSNQPQHF. In DNA form, the CDR3 reads TGTGCCAGCATTATAGACAGCCCTAGCAATCAGCCCCAGCATTTT.

The genes are TRBV15 and TRBJ2-7; D remains ambiguous. Looked up from germline, CDR1 is LNHNV and CDR2 is YYDKDF (reference sequence). The ends were cut back, 0 bases at V and 3 bases at J, with 9 bases in the middle. The CDR3 length is 14 residues. CDR3 sequence (DNA): TGTGCCACCAGCAGAGATTTAGCAAGCTACGAGCAGTACTTC. Amino acid sequence: CATSRDLASYEQYF.

The V gene is TRBV9, the J gene TRBJ1-5, with 8 nucleotides matching TRBD1. V was clipped by 4 bases and J by 7 bases; unmatched bases: 4. The CDR3 consists of 13 residues. Germline CDR1 and CDR2: SGDLS and YYNGEE. CDR3 residues: CASSPTGAQPQHF. For the CDR3, the DNA is TGTGCCAGCAGCCCGACAGGGGCCCAGCCCCAGCATTTT. The full variable domain, in which reference TRBV9 and TRBJ1-5 provide the parts outside the CDR3, is DSGVTQTPKHLITATGQRVTLRCSPRSGDLSVYWYQQSLDQGLQFLIQYYNGEERAKGNILERFSAQQFPDLHSELNLSSLELGDSALYFCASSPTGAQPQHFGDGTRLSIL.

In its sample, this clone was seen a few times. The genes are TRBV4-3 and TRBJ1-4; 11 bases align to TRBD1. The CDR3 totals 15 residues. J gave up 7 bases and V 3 bases, and 4 bases lay outside the gene matches. Germline V gene sequence: CDR1 LGHNA, CDR2 YSLEER. The CDR3 nucleotides read TGCGCCAGCAGCCAGGGACAGGGGGAAGGTGAAAAACTGTTTTTT. Residues: CASSQGQGEGEKLFF.

This chain joins TRBV15 and TRBJ1-1; TRBD1 is a possible D gene (5 bases). Trimming stripped 6 bases from V and 1 base from J, with 12 bases between. The CDR3 is made up of 14 amino acids. Germline lookup yields CDR1 LNHNV and CDR2 YYDKDF (reference sequence). The CDR3 region is CATSRPDRNTEAFF. CDR3 DNA: TGTGCCACCAGTCGACCCGACAGGAACACTGAAGCTTTCTTT.

This chain joins TRBV21-1 and TRBJ2-1; the table assigns TRBD2, which was not confirmed against the DNA. TRBV21-1 is annotated as a pseudogene. The CDR3 length is 15 residues. The CDR3 bases are TGTGCCAGCAGCTTCGACTCCTGCTCCTACAATGAGCAGTTCTTC. Translation: CASSFDSCSYNEQFF.

This clone was seen just once. The chain has TRBV7-6 and TRBJ2-2, with TRBD2 identical over 15 bases. Germline V gene sequence: CDR1 SGHVS, CDR2 FNYEAQ. The V gene end was trimmed by 5 bases and the J gene end by 7 bases; junction bases not matched to a gene: 14. There are 19 residues in the CDR3. DNA of the CDR3: TGTGCCAGCAGCCCAAAGGGACTAGCGGGAGGACCCTTGGACGGGGAGCTGTTTTTT. Protein product: CASSPKGLAGGPLDGELFF.

This chain links TRBV5-8 with TRBJ1-5; 7 nucleotides line up with TRBD1. CDR3 length equals 15 residues. V lost 0 bases and J lost 2; bases outside the gene matches: 2. Germline-derived CDR1 and CDR2 are SGHTS and YDEGEE. The CDR3 DNA reads as TGTGCCAGCAGCTTGGCGGGACAGCGCAATCAGCCCCAGCATTTT. Encoded protein: CASSLAGQRNQPQHF.

This clone was picked up a small number of times. This chain joins TRBV6-5 and TRBJ2-7, with 11 bases lining up with TRBD1. Germline trimming cut 6 bases from V and 6 bases from J; bases unmatched to any gene: 10. CDR1 and CDR2 (germline): MNHEY, SVGAGI. The CDR3 has 15 residues. The CDR3 loop is CASRKSGTGGSEQYF. The CDR3, as DNA: TGTGCCAGCAGAAAGTCCGGGACAGGGGGATCCGAGCAGTACTTC.

There are a few counts of this clone. The genes are TRBV7-9 and TRBJ2-7; the D is unclear. The germline V gene encodes CDR1 SEHNR and CDR2 FQNEAQ (reference sequence). V was shortened by 5 bases and J by 6 bases, with 14 bases between the two germline ends. This CDR3 contains 13 residues. The CDR3 DNA reads TGTGCCAGCAGCGTAGGCCCGGTTCTCGAGCAGTACTTC. This encodes CASSVGPVLEQYF.

This CDR3 reads CATSLDRGDGETQYF. The CDR3 region has the DNA TGTGCCACCAGCCTGGACAGGGGGGATGGAGAGACCCAGTACTTC. This chain joins TRBV15 and TRBJ2-5; TRBD1 matches 10 bases. This CDR3 is 15 amino acids long. V trimming: 5 bases; J trimming: 4 bases; junction bases outside the gene matches: 7. CDR1 and CDR2 (germline): LNHNV, YYDKDF (reference sequence).

The rearrangement joins TRBV9 to TRBJ2-2; 7 bases align to TRBD2. The CDR3 consists of 14 residues. Looked up from germline, CDR1 is SGDLS and CDR2 is YYNGEE. Trimming at V came to 3 bases and at J to 6 bases, leaving 5 bases not matched to a gene. CDR3 region: CASSAASGAGELFF. CDR3 sequence (DNA): TGTGCCAGCAGCGCGGCTAGCGGAGCCGGGGAGCTGTTTTTT. The full variable domain, with the rest looked up from reference TRBV9 and TRBJ2-2, is DSGVTQTPKHLITATGQRVTLRCSPRSGDLSVYWYQQSLDQGLQFLIQYYNGEERAKGNILERFSAQQFPDLHSELNLSSLELGDSALYFCASSAASGAGELFFGEGSRLTVL.

This chain uses TRBV4-3 with TRBJ2-1; TRBD2 aligns across 10 bases. V dropped 0 bases and J dropped 4; count of bases not matched to a gene: 15. The CDR3 sequence is 20 residues long. CDR1 LGHNA and CDR2 YSLEER come from the germline V gene. CDR3 DNA: TGCGCCAGCAGCCAAGATCATTTGCCTAGCGGGAGAGCTCTGTACAATGAGCAGTTCTTC. This codes for CASSQDHLPSGRALYNEQFF.

The genes are TRBV9 and TRBJ2-7; D call uncertain. Germline V gene data show CDR1 as SGDLS and CDR2 as YYNGEE. Trimming took off 0 bases at V and 0 bases at J, with 7 bases between the two ends. CDR3 length equals 14 residues. The DNA of the CDR3 is TGTGCCAGCAGCGTAGATCGGAGCTCCTACGAGCAGTACTTC. Translating gives CASSVDRSSYEQYF.

The chain has TRBV6-5 and TRBJ2-7, with D maybe TRBD2 (5 bases). V was shortened by 10 bases and J by 4 bases, with 17 bases between the two germline ends. This CDR3 comprises 13 residues. Germline V gives CDR1 MNHEY, CDR2 SVGAGI. The CDR3 spells CATRPSGEYEQYF. Written as DNA, the CDR3 is TGTGCCACCAGACCATCCGGGGAGTACGAGCAGTACTTC.

J is TRBJ2-6 and V is TRBV28, with 8 nucleotides matching TRBD1. V was pared by 0 bases and J by 1 base, with 8 bases of the junction left unmatched. The CDR3 totals 19 residues. Germline V gives CDR1 MDHEN, CDR2 SYDVKM. CDR3 sequence (DNA): TGTGCCAGCAGTTTATGGGCCCCAGGGGGCATGTCTGGGGCCAACGTCCTGACTTTC. It is translated as CASSLWAPGGMSGANVLTF.

This clone was counted a few times. The V call is TRBV6-6, the J call TRBJ1-2, with 10 bases aligning to TRBD1. The junction had 3 bases not matched to a gene; V was cut back by 5 bases and J by 9 bases. The CDR3 runs to 12 residues. Germline V gene data show CDR1 as MNHNY and CDR2 as SVGAGI (reference sequence). The CDR3 reads CASSRDRGSYTF. CDR3 DNA: TGTGCCAGCAGTAGGGACAGGGGAAGCTACACCTTC.

V usage is TRBV9 and J usage is TRBJ2-5, with D hard to call. The V and J ends lost 4 bases and 5 bases respectively, with 12 bases between them. CDR3 length: 13 amino acids. Germline V gene data show CDR1 as SGDLS and CDR2 as YYNGEE. The CDR3 protein is CASSPNIRETQYF. DNA for the CDR3: TGTGCCAGCAGCCCAAATATCCGGGAGACCCAGTACTTC. Full variable domain (outside the CDR3, taken from reference TRBV9 and TRBJ2-5): DSGVTQTPKHLITATGQRVTLRCSPRSGDLSVYWYQQSLDQGLQFLIQYYNGEERAKGNILERFSAQQFPDLHSELNLSSLELGDSALYFCASSPNIRETQYFGPGTRLLVL.

The chain couples TRBV6-6 to TRBJ2-7; 9 bases line up with TRBD1. This CDR3 spans 14 amino acids. The germline CDR1 and CDR2 sequences are MNHNY and SVGAGI (reference sequence). V was clipped by 5 bases and J by 5 bases; unmatched bases: 7. The chain's CDR3 is CASSTGTGWDEQYF. DNA of the CDR3: TGTGCCAGCAGTACCGGGACAGGGTGGGACGAGCAGTACTTC.

The rearrangement joins TRBV10-3 to TRBJ1-1; 10 nucleotides agree with TRBD1. CDR3 length equals 18 residues. CDR1 and CDR2 from the germline V gene are ENHRY and SYGVKD. V shed 0 bases and J 4 bases; nucleotides not matched to a gene: 11. The CDR3 loop is CAISESQTLRDRGTEAFF. The CDR3 DNA sequence: TGTGCCATCAGTGAGTCGCAGACCTTGAGGGACAGGGGCACTGAAGCTTTCTTT.

This clone was seen a single time. The sample carries other DNA sequences with the same CDR3. The CDR3 DNA sequence: TGTGCCAGCAGCTTAGGACTAGCGGGGGCCTACGAGCAGTACTTC. This codes for CASSLGLAGAYEQYF. The V call is TRBV7-2, the J call TRBJ2-7; 12 nucleotides match TRBD2. This CDR3 spans 15 amino acids. Trimming cost V 1 base and J 2 bases; bases outside gene matches: 0. Germline CDR1 reads SGHTA; CDR2 reads FQGNSA.

The chain combines TRBV6-5 with TRBJ2-5, with 8 positions matching TRBD2. The J segment lost 1 base and the V segment lost 7 bases, leaving 8 bases of the junction unmatched. This CDR3 is 15 amino acids long. The germline gives CDR1 MNHEY, CDR2 SVGAGI. The CDR3 reads CASIKSGGLQETQYF. As DNA, the CDR3 is TGTGCCAGCATTAAAAGCGGGGGTCTCCAAGAGACCCAGTACTTC.

This clone was seen only once. The chain is built from TRBV29-1 and TRBJ2-1; 7 bases agree with TRBD1. The CDR3 covers 11 residues. Trimming removed 4 bases from V and 6 bases from J; junction bases left unmatched: 0. Germline CDR1 SQVTM, CDR2 ANQGSEA. For the CDR3, the DNA is TGCAGCGTTGCAGGGGGCAATGAGCAGTTCTTC. As protein: CSVAGGNEQFF.

In nucleotides, the CDR3 is TGTGCCAGCAGCTTAGCACAGGGACATTCCTACAATGAGCAGTTCTTC. The encoded protein is CASSLAQGHSYNEQFF. The chain combines TRBV7-2 with TRBJ2-1; TRBD1 might be the D (6 bases). This CDR3 region has 16 residues. Trimming removed 0 bases at V and 1 base at J, with 10 bases between. In germline, CDR1 is SGHTA, CDR2 FQGNSA.

This clone came up a few times. The CDR3 bases are TGCGCCAGCAGCCAAGACCCTCAGGGAGGGAATGAAAAACTGTTTTTT. Its translation is CASSQDPQGGNEKLFF. The J gene is TRBJ1-4, the V gene TRBV4-3; D possibly corresponds to TRBD1 (5 bases). The CDR3 has 16 residues. Germline V gene lookup returns CDR1 LGHNA and CDR2 YSLEER. Trimming removed 0 bases from V and 5 bases from J, with 13 bases in between.